These T cell receptor beta chains were read from a single sample in a study of blood T cell repertoires in COVID-19. TCRdb keeps only in-frame clones here, not all; method: immunoSEQ multiplex PCR. Among 200,000 to 250,000 clones listed, approximately 83% were seen once. What was sequenced was PBMCs or T cells enriched from blood (not recorded which). These receptors originate from a woman aged 55-69 years who had recovered from COVID-19. The CDR3 runs from the conserved cysteine through the conserved F or W. A D gene is named only where the DNA matches it firmly.

TRBJ1-2 | TRBV29-1 | NA | TGCAGCGCCTCAGACCAGGTATGGGGCTACACCTTC | CSASDQVWGYTF
TRBJ2-7 | TRBV5-4 | TRBD1 | TGTGCCAGCAGCCTCCTGGACAGGGCCTACGAGCAGTACTTC | CASSLLDRAYEQYF
TRBJ2-3 | TRBV19 | NA | TGTGCCAGTGAGGACTACACAGATACGCAGTATTTT | CASEDYTDTQYF
TRBJ2-5 | TRBV6-4 | NA | TGTGCCAGCAGTGACAGCTTGGAGACCCAGTACTTC | CASSDSLETQYF
TRBJ1-6 | TRBV3-1/TRBV3-2 | NA | TGTGCCAGCAGCCTGCGGACAGATAATTCACCCCTCCACTTT | CASSLRTDNSPLHF
TRBJ1-2 | TRBV4-3 | NA | TGCGCCAGCAGCCAATCAGTCAGGGCGATACATGGCTACACCTTC | CASSQSVRAIHGYTF
TRBJ2-6 | TRBV3-1/TRBV3-2 | NA | TGTGCCAGCAGCCAAGCCCAGGGGTCCCACGTCCTGACTTTC | CASSQAQGSHVLTF
TRBJ1-2 | TRBV19 | NA | TGTGCCAGTAGTCCCTCCTTTGGCTACACCTTC | CASSPSFGYTF
TRBJ2-1 | TRBV7-8 | NA | TGTGCCAGCAGCCCATCAAACTCCTACAATGAGCAGTTCTTC | CASSPSNSYNEQFF
TRBJ1-5 | TRBV10-3 | NA | TGTGCCATCAGTGATATGGGGGGAGCTCAGCCCCAGCATTTT | CAISDMGGAQPQHF
TRBJ2-5 | TRBV5-1 | TRBD2 | TGCGCCAGCGGGACGGAGCAGGGACTAGCGGGGGGCCGCCAGTACTTC | CASGTEQGLAGGRQYF
TRBJ1-5 | TRBV5-8 | NA | TGTGCCAGCAGGAGCAGGGGCGATCAGCCCCAGCATTTT | CASRSRGDQPQHF